This entry describes one T cell receptor (beta chain). What it recognizes is unknown. Germline trimming cut 3 bases from V and 0 bases from J; bases unmatched to any gene: 5. CDR1 and CDR2 from the germline V gene are SGHDN and FVKESK. CDR3 length: 17 residues. This record belongs to a study of shared clonotypes between healthy human individuals. Study results and limitations: Donors were few, which limited the genetic and exposure-history diversity represented.

Clones were sequenced by immunoSEQ multiplex PCR, and TCRdb holds only the in-frame ones, with some missing. The sample includes approximately 1.4 million clones, about 98% of them seen just once. Sequencing input: naive CD4+ T cells sorted from blood. This sample's subset: CD45RA+ positively selected. V gene TRBV14 combines with J gene TRBJ2-5, with 12 positions matching TRBD2. This clonotype was sampled from a young man in good health. The CDR3 bases are TGTGCCAGCAGCCAGGGACTAGCGGGCGGGTACCAAGAGACCCAGTACTTC. Encoded protein: CASSQGLAGGYQETQYF.